The clone carrying this T cell receptor beta chain was counted a single time. Antigen unknown. V was clipped by 8 bases and J by 5 bases; unmatched bases: 6. This CDR3 is 12 amino acids long. The germline V gene encodes CDR1 MRHNA and CDR2 SNTAGT. This record belongs to a study of cytomegalovirus exposure and HLA in healthy donors. Study-wide results and caveats: Cytomegalovirus association was assigned to about 180 TCR beta chains. In vitro work confirmed that three CMV-associated chains recognize CMV antigens. First-cohort TCR clusters tended to co-occur in the 90 to 150 validation repertoires, a later analysis found.

Some clones are missing from TCRdb's copy, which holds only in-frame ones; the method was immunoSEQ multiplex PCR. The profile shows 150,000 to 200,000 clones, 70% to 90% of them singletons. V and J are TRBV6-4 and TRBJ2-7, with TRBD1 matching 7 bases. This TCR was sampled from a woman in her late teens or twenties in good health and CMV-seronegative. Sequences were obtained from PBMCs. CDR3 DNA: TGTGCCAGCGGACCCGACAGGGACGAGCAGTACTTC. Translated, it gives CASGPDRDEQYF.